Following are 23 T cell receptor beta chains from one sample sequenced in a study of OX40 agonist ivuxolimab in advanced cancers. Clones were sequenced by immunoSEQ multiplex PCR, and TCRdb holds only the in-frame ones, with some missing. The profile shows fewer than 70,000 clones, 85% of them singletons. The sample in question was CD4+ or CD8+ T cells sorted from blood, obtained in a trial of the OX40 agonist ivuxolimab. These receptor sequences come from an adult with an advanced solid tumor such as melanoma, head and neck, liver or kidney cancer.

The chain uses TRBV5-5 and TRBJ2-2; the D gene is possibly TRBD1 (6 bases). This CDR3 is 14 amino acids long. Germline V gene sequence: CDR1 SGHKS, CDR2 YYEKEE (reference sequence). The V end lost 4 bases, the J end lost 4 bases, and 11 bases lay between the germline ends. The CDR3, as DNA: TGTGCCAGCAGCCACAGGGATACCACCGGGGAGCTGTTTTTT. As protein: CASSHRDTTGELFF. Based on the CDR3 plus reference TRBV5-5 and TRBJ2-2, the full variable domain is DAGVTQSPTHLIKTRGQQVTLRCSPISGHKSVSWYQQVLGQGPQFIFQYYEKEERGRGNFPDRFSARQFPNYSSELNVNALLLGDSALYLCASSHRDTTGELFFGEGSRLTVL.

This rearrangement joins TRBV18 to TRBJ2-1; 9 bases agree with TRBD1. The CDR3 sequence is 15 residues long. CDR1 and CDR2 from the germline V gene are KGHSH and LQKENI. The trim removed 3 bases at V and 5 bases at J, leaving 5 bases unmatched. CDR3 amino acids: CASSPGTGMNNEQFF. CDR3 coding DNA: TGTGCCAGCTCACCCGGGACAGGGATGAACAATGAGCAGTTCTTC. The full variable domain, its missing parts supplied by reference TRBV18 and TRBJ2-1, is NAGVMQNPRHLVRRRGQEARLRCSPMKGHSHVYWYRQLPEEGLKFMVYLQKENIIDESGMPKERFSAEFPKEGPSILRIQQVVRGDSAAYFCASSPGTGMNNEQFFGPGTRLTVL.

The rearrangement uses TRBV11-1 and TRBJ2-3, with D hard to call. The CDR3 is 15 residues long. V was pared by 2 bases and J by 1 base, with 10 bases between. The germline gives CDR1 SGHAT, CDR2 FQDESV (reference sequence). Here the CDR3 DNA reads TGTGCCAGCAGCTTATCCGTTACCCGCACAGATACGCAGTATTTT. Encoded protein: CASSLSVTRTDTQYF.

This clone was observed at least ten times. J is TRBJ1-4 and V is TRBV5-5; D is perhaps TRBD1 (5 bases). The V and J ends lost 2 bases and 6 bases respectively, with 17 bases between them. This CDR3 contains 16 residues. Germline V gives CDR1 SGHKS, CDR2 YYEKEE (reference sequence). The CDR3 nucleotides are TGTGCCAGCAGCTTTAGAGTTTCCGCCAGGGATGAAAAACTGTTTTTT. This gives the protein CASSFRVSARDEKLFF. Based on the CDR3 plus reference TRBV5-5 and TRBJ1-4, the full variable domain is DAGVTQSPTHLIKTRGQQVTLRCSPISGHKSVSWYQQVLGQGPQFIFQYYEKEERGRGNFPDRFSARQFPNYSSELNVNALLLGDSALYLCASSFRVSARDEKLFFGSGTQLSVL.

The CDR3 sequence is CASSPELALGELFF. The CDR3 DNA reads as TGCGCCAGCAGCCCGGAACTAGCTCTCGGGGAGCTGTTTTTT. The chain joins TRBV5-1 to TRBJ2-2, with D tentatively TRBD2 (6 bases). The ends were cut back, 4 bases at V and 7 bases at J, with 14 bases in the middle. The germline gives CDR1 SGHRS, CDR2 YFSETQ. The CDR3 runs to 14 residues.

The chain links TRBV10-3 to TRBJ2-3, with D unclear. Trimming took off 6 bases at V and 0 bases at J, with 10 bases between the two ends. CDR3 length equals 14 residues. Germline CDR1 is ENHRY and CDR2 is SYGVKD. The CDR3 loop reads CAIRTAVSTDTQYF. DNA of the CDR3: TGTGCCATCAGGACTGCCGTGAGCACAGATACGCAGTATTTT.

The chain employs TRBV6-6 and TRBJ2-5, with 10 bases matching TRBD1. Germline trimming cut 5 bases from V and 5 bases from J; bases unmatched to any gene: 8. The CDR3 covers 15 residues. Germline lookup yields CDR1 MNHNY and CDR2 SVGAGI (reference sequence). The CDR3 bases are TGTGCCAGCAGTAACCGACAGGGGGCCGAGGAGACCCAGTACTTC. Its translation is CASSNRQGAEETQYF.

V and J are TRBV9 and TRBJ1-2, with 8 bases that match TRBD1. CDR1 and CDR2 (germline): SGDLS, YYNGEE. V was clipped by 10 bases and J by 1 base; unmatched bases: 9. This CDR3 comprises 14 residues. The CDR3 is CASTGTGRNYGYTF. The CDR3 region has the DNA TGTGCCTCCACTGGGACAGGACGTAACTATGGCTACACCTTC.

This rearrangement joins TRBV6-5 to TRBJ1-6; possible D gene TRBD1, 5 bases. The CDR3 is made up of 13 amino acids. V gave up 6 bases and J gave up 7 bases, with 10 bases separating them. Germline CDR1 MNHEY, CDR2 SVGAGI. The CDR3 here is CASRRGENSPLHF. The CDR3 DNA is TGTGCCAGCAGAAGAGGGGAGAATTCACCCCTCCACTTT.

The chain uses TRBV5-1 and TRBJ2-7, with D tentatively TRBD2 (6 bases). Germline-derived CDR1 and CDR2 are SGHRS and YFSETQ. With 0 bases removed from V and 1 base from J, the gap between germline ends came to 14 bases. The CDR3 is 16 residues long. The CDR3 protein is CASSLVGGVPSYEQYF. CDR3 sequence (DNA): TGCGCCAGCAGCTTGGTAGGAGGGGTCCCATCCTACGAGCAGTACTTC.

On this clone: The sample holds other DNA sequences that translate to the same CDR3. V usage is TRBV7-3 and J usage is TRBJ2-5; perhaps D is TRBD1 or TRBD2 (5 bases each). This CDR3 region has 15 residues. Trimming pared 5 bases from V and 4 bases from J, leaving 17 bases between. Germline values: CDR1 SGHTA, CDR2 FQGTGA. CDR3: CASSPGTHKGETQYF. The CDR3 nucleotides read TGTGCCAGCAGCCCCGGGACCCATAAGGGAGAGACCCAGTACTTC.

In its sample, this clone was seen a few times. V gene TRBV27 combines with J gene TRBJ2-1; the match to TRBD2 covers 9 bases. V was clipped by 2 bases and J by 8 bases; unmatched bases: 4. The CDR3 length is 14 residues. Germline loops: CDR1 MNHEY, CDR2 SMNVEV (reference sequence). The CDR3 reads CASSLAGGQDEQFF. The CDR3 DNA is TGTGCCAGCAGTTTAGCGGGGGGGCAAGATGAGCAGTTCTTC.

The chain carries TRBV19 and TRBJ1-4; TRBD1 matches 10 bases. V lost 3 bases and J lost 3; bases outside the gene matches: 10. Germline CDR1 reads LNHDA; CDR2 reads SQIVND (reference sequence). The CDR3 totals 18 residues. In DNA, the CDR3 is TGTGCCAGTAGTATCGAGACAGGGGGCGCGGGAGCTAATGAAAAACTGTTTTTT. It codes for CASSIETGGAGANEKLFF. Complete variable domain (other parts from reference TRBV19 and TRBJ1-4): DGGITQSPKYLFRKEGQNVTLSCEQNLNHDAMYWYRQDPGQGLRLIYYSQIVNDFQKGDIAEGYSVSREKKESFPLTVTSAQKNPTAFYLCASSIETGGAGANEKLFFGSGTQLSVL.

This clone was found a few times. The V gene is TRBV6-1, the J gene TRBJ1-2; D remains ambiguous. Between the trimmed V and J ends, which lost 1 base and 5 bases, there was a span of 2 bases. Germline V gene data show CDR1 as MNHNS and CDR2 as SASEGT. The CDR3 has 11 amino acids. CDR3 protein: CASSEDYGYTF. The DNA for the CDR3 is TGTGCCAGCAGTGAAGATTATGGCTACACCTTC.

Here the CDR3 reads CASSLDSNEQFF. The DNA of the CDR3 is TGTGCCAGCAGCTTGGACTCCAATGAGCAGTTCTTC. The chain combines TRBV5-4 with TRBJ2-1; D gene unclear. CDR1 is SGHNT and CDR2 is YYREEE in the germline V gene (reference sequence). The ends were cut back, 0 bases at V and 6 bases at J, with 4 bases in the middle. This CDR3 spans 12 amino acids.

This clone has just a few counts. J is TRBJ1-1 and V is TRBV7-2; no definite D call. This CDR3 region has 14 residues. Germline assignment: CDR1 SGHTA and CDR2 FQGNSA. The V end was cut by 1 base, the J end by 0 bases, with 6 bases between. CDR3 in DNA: TGTGCCAGCAGCTTAGTTTTCCTGAACACTGAAGCTTTCTTT. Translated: CASSLVFLNTEAFF.

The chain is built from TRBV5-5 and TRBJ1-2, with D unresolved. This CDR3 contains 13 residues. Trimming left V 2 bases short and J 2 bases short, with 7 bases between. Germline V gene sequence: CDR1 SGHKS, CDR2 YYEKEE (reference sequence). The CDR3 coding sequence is TGTGCCAGCAGCTTTCCAGAGAACTATGGCTACACCTTC. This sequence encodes CASSFPENYGYTF.

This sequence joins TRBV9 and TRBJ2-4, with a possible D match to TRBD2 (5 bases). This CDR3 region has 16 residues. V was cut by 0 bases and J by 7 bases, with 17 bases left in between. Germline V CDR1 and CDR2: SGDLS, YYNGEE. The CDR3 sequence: CASSVEARAGGNIQYF. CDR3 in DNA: TGTGCCAGCAGCGTAGAAGCGAGGGCCGGTGGGAACATTCAGTACTTC.

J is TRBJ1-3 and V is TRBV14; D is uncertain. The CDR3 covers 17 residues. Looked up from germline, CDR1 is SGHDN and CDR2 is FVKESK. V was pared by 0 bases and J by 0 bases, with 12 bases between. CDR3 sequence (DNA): TGTGCCAGCAGCCAAGATCTGCACAGCTTCTCTGGAAACACCATATATTTT. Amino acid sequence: CASSQDLHSFSGNTIYF.

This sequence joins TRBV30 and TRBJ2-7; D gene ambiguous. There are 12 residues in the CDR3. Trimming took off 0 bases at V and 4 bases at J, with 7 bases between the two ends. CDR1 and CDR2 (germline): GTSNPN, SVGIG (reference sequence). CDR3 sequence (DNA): TGTGCCTGGAGTGTCGGGCAGTACGAGCAGTACTTC. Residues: CAWSVGQYEQYF.

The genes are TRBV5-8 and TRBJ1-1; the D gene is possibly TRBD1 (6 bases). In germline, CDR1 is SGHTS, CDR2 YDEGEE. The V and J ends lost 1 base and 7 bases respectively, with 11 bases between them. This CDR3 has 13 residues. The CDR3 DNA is TGTGCCAGCAGCTTGTGGGGCAGGGGTGAAGCTTTCTTT. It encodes CASSLWGRGEAFF.

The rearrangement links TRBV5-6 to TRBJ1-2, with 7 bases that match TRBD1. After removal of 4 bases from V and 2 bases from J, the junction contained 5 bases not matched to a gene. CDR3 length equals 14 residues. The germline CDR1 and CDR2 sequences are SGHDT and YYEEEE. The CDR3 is CASSPTGANYGYTF. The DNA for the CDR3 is TGTGCCAGCAGCCCTACAGGGGCAAACTATGGCTACACCTTC.

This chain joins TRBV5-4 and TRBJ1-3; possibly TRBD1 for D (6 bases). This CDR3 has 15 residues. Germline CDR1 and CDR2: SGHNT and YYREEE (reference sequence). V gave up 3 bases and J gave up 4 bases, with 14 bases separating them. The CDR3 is CASSSPRDTGNTIYF. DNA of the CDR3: TGTGCCAGCAGCTCCCCGCGGGACACAGGAAACACCATATATTTT.